The 11 T cell receptor beta chains reported below all come from one sample, sequenced in a study of blood T cell repertoires in COVID-19. The repertoire was sequenced with immunoSEQ multiplex PCR; TCRdb's copy has only in-frame clones and lacks some. The data hold roughly 320,000 clones, with around 90% observed a single time. The material sequenced was peripheral blood. These receptors were collected from a man aged 65 to 85 with acute or convalescent COVID-19.

To note about this clone: Other DNA sequences in the sample encode the same CDR3. The J gene is TRBJ2-1, the V gene TRBV19; weak D call: TRBD1 (5 bases). Trimming stripped 1 base from V and 4 bases from J, with 5 bases between. In germline, CDR1 is LNHDA, CDR2 SQIVND (reference sequence). The CDR3 extends over 13 amino acids. For the CDR3, the DNA is TGTGCCAGTAGTATAGGACAGTACAATGAGCAGTTCTTC. This encodes CASSIGQYNEQFF.

The chain joins TRBV29-1 to TRBJ2-3, with D possibly TRBD1 on 6 matching bases. The CDR3 sequence is 14 residues long. Germline CDR1 is SQVTM and CDR2 is ANQGSEA. Between the trimmed V and J ends, which lost 6 bases and 1 base, there was a span of 14 bases. The CDR3 sequence is CSVDRTVGTDTQYF. The CDR3 DNA sequence: TGCAGCGTCGACCGGACAGTGGGCACAGATACGCAGTATTTT.

V is TRBV2 and J is TRBJ2-1, with TRBD1 matching 7 bases. V gave up 5 bases and J gave up 10 bases; unmatched junction bases: 5. The CDR3 totals 12 residues. Germline CDR1 SNHLY, CDR2 FYNNEI. The CDR3 reads CASSTDRAEQFF. CDR3 nucleotides: TGTGCCAGCAGTACCGACAGGGCCGAGCAGTTCTTC.

The chain employs TRBV11-2 and TRBJ2-3, with 11 bases aligning to TRBD2. This CDR3 is 15 amino acids long. Germline lookup yields CDR1 SGHAT and CDR2 FQNNGV. Germline trimming cut 1 base from V and 9 bases from J; bases unmatched to any gene: 6. CDR3 in amino acids: CASSLVLAGGTTQYF. The CDR3 DNA follows: TGTGCCAGCAGCTTAGTATTAGCGGGAGGGACCACGCAGTATTTT. Full variable domain (outside the CDR3, taken from reference TRBV11-2 and TRBJ2-3): EAGVAQSPRYKIIEKRQSVAFWCNPISGHATLYWYQQILGQGPKLLIQFQNNGVVDDSQLPKDRFSAERLKGVDSTLKIQPAKLEDSAVYLCASSLVLAGGTTQYFGPGTRLTVL.

The rearrangement links TRBV7-2 to TRBJ2-1, with TRBD1 matching 7 bases. This CDR3 comprises 15 residues. Germline assignment: CDR1 SGHTA and CDR2 FQGNSA. Trimming took 5 bases from V and 2 from J; bases not matched to a gene: 6. The CDR3 spells CASSIGQAAYNEQFF. The CDR3, as DNA: TGTGCCAGCAGCATAGGACAGGCGGCCTACAATGAGCAGTTCTTC.

This clone was seen once. V is TRBV19 and J is TRBJ1-1; D is unclear. The germline CDR1 and CDR2 sequences are LNHDA and SQIVND (reference sequence). V lost 10 bases, J lost 1 base, and 13 bases lay in between. The CDR3 runs to 13 residues. The CDR3 DNA follows: TGTGCCACTACTTCGCTTAGGAACACTGAAGCTTTCTTT. Amino acids: CATTSLRNTEAFF.

The DNA of the CDR3 is TGTGCCAGCAGCTCTGGACAGGGTAATTATGGCTACACCTTC. It encodes CASSSGQGNYGYTF. The V call is TRBV9, the J call TRBJ1-2; the match to TRBD1 covers 8 bases. The J segment lost 5 bases and the V segment lost 4 bases, leaving 7 bases of the junction unmatched. The CDR3 runs 14 residues. Germline V gives CDR1 SGDLS, CDR2 YYNGEE. Complete variable domain (other parts from reference TRBV9 and TRBJ1-2): DSGVTQTPKHLITATGQRVTLRCSPRSGDLSVYWYQQSLDQGLQFLIQYYNGEERAKGNILERFSAQQFPDLHSELNLSSLELGDSALYFCASSSGQGNYGYTFGSGTRLTVV.

V gene TRBV5-6 combines with J gene TRBJ2-5; 7 bases agree with TRBD1. The trim removed 3 bases at V and 2 bases at J, leaving 4 bases unmatched. Germline CDR1 SGHDT, CDR2 YYEEEE. This CDR3 region has 14 residues. The CDR3 protein is CASSSGTVQETQYF. In DNA, the CDR3 is TGTGCCAGCAGCTCGGGGACAGTACAAGAGACCCAGTACTTC.

The chain carries TRBV23-1 and TRBJ1-5, with D unresolved. TRBV23-1 belongs to the ORF category, with a function that is uncertain. The length of the CDR3 is 15 residues. Trimming pared 4 bases from V and 1 base from J, leaving 11 bases between. This chain's CDR3 is CASSRGGRSNQPQHF. The CDR3 coding sequence is TGCGCCAGCAGTCGAGGAGGGCGCAGCAATCAGCCCCAGCATTTT.

About this clone itself: This CDR3 is also generated by other DNA sequences in the sample. This chain uses TRBV7-2 with TRBJ1-5; 7 bases align to TRBD1. Germline V gene data show CDR1 as SGHTA and CDR2 as FQGNSA. CDR3 length equals 13 residues. The J segment lost 4 bases and the V segment lost 6 bases, leaving 3 bases of the junction unmatched. CDR3 DNA sequence: TGTGCCAGCAGTCTCAGGGGGAATCAGCCCCAGCATTTT. It is translated as CASSLRGNQPQHF.

This clone occurred a few times. The chain has TRBV10-3 and TRBJ1-2, with TRBD1 matching over 8 bases. Germline V CDR1 and CDR2: ENHRY, SYGVKD. Losses at the gene ends were 10 bases for V and 4 bases for J; bases not matched to a gene: 5. The CDR3 consists of 12 residues. CDR3: CATGQDSYGYTF. The CDR3 nucleotides read TGTGCCACGGGACAGGATAGCTATGGCTACACCTTC.